This T cell receptor (beta chain) was profiled in a study of T cell responses to AZD1222 COVID-19 vaccine (dated by TCRdb to about 2021). In the study overall: TCR sequencing covered roughly 230 trial participants: about 210 given two doses of AZD1222 and 26 given two doses of MenACWY control vaccine. Trial participants were enrolled by age into 18-55, 56-69 and 70-plus year subgroups, with around 150, 28 and 57 TCR-sequenced participants respectively. What the work shows at the level of the full study, not this receptor alone: A significant rise in spike-specific TCR breadth and depth was observed after two AZD1222 doses relative to day 0 and relative to MenACWY recipients. The 56-69-year group was small, and its depth increase did not reach significance, likely because of low power. The whole spike protein was spanned by vaccine-associated CD4 TCRs, and dominant responses were seen in regions 160-218 and 743-854. Most participants were white British and females outnumbered males, and the authors suggested that clonal diversity may have been underestimated. Because no day 14 peak-response samples were available, the repertoires could be characterized only after the peak T cell response. Reportedly, almost half of the unique spike-specific TCRs recognized epitopes lying outside the regions that are mutated in the B.1.351 and B.1.1.7 variants. Only a handful of AZD1222 recipients were SARS-CoV-2 seropositive at baseline, limiting conclusions about previously exposed vaccinees.

The CDR3 contains 16 residues, cysteine and phenylalanine counted. The read is trimmed to its CDR3 DNA, 48 bases read in frame from base 1. CDR1 is given as ENHRY and CDR2 as SYGVKD, both from the germline V gene. Cut back by 6 bases and 3 bases, the V and J ends lie 20 bases apart. This specimen's time point label, per the study, means: baseline before first vaccination. The treatment or condition label here, explained by the study, means: meningococcal conjugate vaccine given as trial control. Vaccinee samples came from UK trials COV001 and COV002, including a single-blind randomized controlled phase 2/3 trial of AZD1222 (ChAdOx1 nCoV-19) in healthy adults. For TCRbeta chain sequencing, PBMC samples from trial participants were taken at day 0 and at day 28 after the second dose. On this clone itself: There is no known antigen for this receptor. Qualities for individual bases were not recorded, and no much larger clone is one base off.

The CDR3 regions of human TCRbeta chains were subjected to immunosequencing. Regarding the original processing steps: Repertoire TCRs were matched against a reference library of SARS-CoV-2-specific TCRs generated with the MIRA antigen-specificity platform. Breadth meant the fraction of unique TCRs that were SARS-CoV-2-associated, whereas depth meant the fraction of total T cells that were SARS-CoV-2-associated. Using the MIRA data, each spike-specific TCR was assigned both to the spike region to which the TCR was reactive and to a CD4 or CD8 class. Log10-transformed breadth and depth values were compared by one-way ANOVA with Sidak's multiple comparisons tests. TCRdb mirrors the immuneACCESS table, restricted to in-frame sequences. Some clones are absent from its copies; in checked studies, under half trace to an unresolved V gene, and the reason for the others is unknown. From that table come the V and J calls and clone size; the DNA was used to work out D and trimming. This sample comprises 210,000 or so clones, about 93% of them detected only once. The ten largest clonotypes hold about 1% of the sample.

This TCR was sampled from an adult in good health. The chain is assembled from TRBV10-3 and TRBJ1-1, with no D gene named confidently. The source was peripheral blood, collected on day 0 of MenACWY control vaccination. Read as DNA, the sequence is TGTGCCATCAGCGGAGGGAGAGGCCAGGCAGACACTGAAGCTTTCTTT. It encodes CAISGGRGQADTEAFF.